The T cell receptor beta chain under discussion was sequenced for a study of identical twins. Template switching added a universal primer site, and cDNA bore unique molecular identifiers. TCRdb ran MiXCR on the 5' RACE reads and lists one entry per CDR3 protein. The sample has fewer than 500,000 distinct CDR3 sequences, roughly 24% seen once. This clonotype was counted a few times. The V end lost 4 bases, the J end lost 6 bases, and 14 bases lay between the germline ends. In germline, CDR1 is SGDLS, CDR2 YYNGEE. This CDR3 is built from 14 residues. This same sample was also part of a study on T cells expressing NK-cell markers. This second report adds: HCMV serostatus: seven of eight sequenced donors positive, one negative.

The gene calls are TRBV9 and TRBJ2-1, with D maybe TRBD2 (6 bases). The receptor was derived from a woman aged 18-35 years in good health. Sequenced sample: CD4+ T cells sorted from blood. CDR3 in amino acids: CASSSRRLGNEQFF. The CDR3 DNA reads as TGTGCCAGCAGCTCCCGGCGACTAGGCAATGAGCAGTTCTTC.